The 30 T cell receptor beta chains listed next were all sequenced from one sample in a study of control samples from healthy donors and cancer patients. Generated by immunoSEQ multiplex PCR, the TCRdb table keeps only in-frame clones and is missing some. This sample has around 170,000 clones, with around 88% found just once. The sequenced sample was blood. The receptors derive from a woman younger than 45 in good health.

The gene calls are TRBV12-3 or TRBV12-4 and TRBJ1-1; TRBD1 might be the D (6 bases). The CDR3 runs to 12 residues. Trimming removed 5 bases from V and 6 bases from J, with 10 bases in between. The CDR3 loop reads CASSRGQSEAFF. As DNA, the CDR3 is TGTGCCAGCAGTCGCGGACAGTCTGAAGCTTTCTTT.

The chain has TRBV4-2 and TRBJ1-1; D gene ambiguous. Trimming removed 3 bases from V and 6 bases from J, with 14 bases in between. The germline CDR1 and CDR2 sequences are LGHNA and YNFKEQ. CDR3 size: 14 residues. DNA for the CDR3: TGTGCCAGCAGCCACGACATGCGCGGGGCTGAAGCTTTCTTT. As protein: CASSHDMRGAEAFF.

The rearrangement uses TRBV5-4 and TRBJ1-1, with D possibly TRBD1 on 6 matching bases. In germline, CDR1 is SGHNT, CDR2 YYREEE (reference sequence). V lost 3 bases and J 1 base, leaving 13 bases between the germline ends. The length of the CDR3 is 15 residues. This CDR3 reads CASSYHRVGNTEAFF. The CDR3, as DNA: TGTGCCAGCAGCTACCACAGGGTCGGGAACACTGAAGCTTTCTTT.

The rearrangement links TRBV7-9 to TRBJ2-5, with no clear D. The CDR3 sequence is 15 residues long. The V gene lost 4 bases and the J gene lost 5 bases, with 17 bases spanning the gap. Germline CDR1 reads SEHNR; CDR2 reads FQNEAQ (reference sequence). The CDR3 DNA reads TGTGCCAGCAGCTACTATCAGACGTACGGGGAGACCCAGTACTTC. Its protein is CASSYYQTYGETQYF.

This rearrangement joins TRBV2 to TRBJ2-3, with 8 bases fitting TRBD2. Germline V gene sequence: CDR1 SNHLY, CDR2 FYNNEI. V shed 7 bases, J shed 5 bases, and the junction held 5 bases outside the gene matches. The CDR3 extends over 13 amino acids. This CDR3 is CASIPSGRDTQYF. CDR3 in DNA: TGTGCCAGCATTCCCAGCGGGAGAGATACGCAGTATTTT.

The rearrangement links TRBV13 to TRBJ1-4, with D hard to call. The length of the CDR3 is 16 residues. V lost 4 bases and J 8 bases, leaving 20 bases between the germline ends. Germline loops: CDR1 PRHDT, CDR2 FYEKMQ (reference sequence). In nucleotides, the CDR3 is TGTGCCAGCAGCTCCGGACCCAGAGAAGGCGGGGAAAAACTGTTTTTT. It translates to CASSSGPREGGEKLFF.

The rearrangement uses TRBV7-2 and TRBJ2-1, with 15 nucleotides matching TRBD2. J gave up 1 base and V 4 bases, and 5 bases lay outside the gene matches. Germline V gives CDR1 SGHTA, CDR2 FQGNSA. The CDR3 length is 18 residues. CDR3 DNA: TGTGCCAGCAGCTCCGGACTAGCGGGAGGGCCTTCCTACAATGAGCAGTTCTTC. Encoded protein: CASSSGLAGGPSYNEQFF. Complete variable domain (other parts from reference TRBV7-2 and TRBJ2-1): GAGVSQSPSNKVTEKGKDVELRCDPISGHTALYWYRQSLGQGLEFLIYFQGNSAPDKSGLPSDRFSAERTGGSVSTLTIQRTQQEDSAVYLCASSSGLAGGPSYNEQFFGPGTRLTVL.

The CDR3 loop is CASSAAGGVDGYTF. The CDR3, as DNA: TGTGCCAGCAGTGCCGCAGGGGGGGTCGACGGCTACACCTTC. V and J are TRBV2 and TRBJ1-2; 7 bases are a match to TRBD1. Germline CDR1 reads SNHLY; CDR2 reads FYNNEI. The CDR3 contains 14 residues. V lost 4 bases and J lost 8; bases outside the gene matches: 10.

The rearrangement joins TRBV7-8 to TRBJ1-5; D unclear. CDR3 length equals 15 residues. Germline CDR1 SGHVS, CDR2 FQNEAQ. V was trimmed by 4 bases and J by 0 bases, leaving 10 bases between them. CDR3 nucleotide sequence: TGTGCCAGCAGCTCCCAATACGGTAGCAATCAGCCCCAGCATTTT. Protein sequence: CASSSQYGSNQPQHF.

This clone was seen a handful of times. The chain couples TRBV4-2 to TRBJ2-4; TRBD1 might be the D (6 bases). Germline CDR1 LGHNA, CDR2 YNFKEQ. The CDR3 totals 15 residues. V was trimmed by 5 bases and J by 0 bases, leaving 11 bases between them. The CDR3 loop is CASSNPGEAKNIQYF. The CDR3 nucleotides read TGTGCCAGCAGCAACCCAGGGGAAGCCAAAAACATTCAGTACTTC.

This clone was seen only once. J is TRBJ2-5 and V is TRBV15; 7 bases line up with TRBD1. The V segment lost 2 bases and the J segment 7 bases; nucleotides outside the gene matches: 13. In germline, CDR1 is LNHNV, CDR2 YYDKDF (reference sequence). CDR3 length: 16 amino acids. CDR3 nucleotide sequence: TGTGCCACCAGCAGACCTACAGGGGCCCACGGGTGGACCCAGTACTTC. It specifies CATSRPTGAHGWTQYF.

The gene calls are TRBV19 and TRBJ1-5; D not resolved. This CDR3 spans 15 amino acids. Trimming removed 7 bases from V and 0 bases from J, with 13 bases in between. CDR1 and CDR2 from the germline V gene are LNHDA and SQIVND (reference sequence). CDR3 amino acids: CASTLGSYSNQPQHF. In DNA, the CDR3 is TGTGCCAGTACTCTGGGCAGTTATAGCAATCAGCCCCAGCATTTT.

The gene calls are TRBV21-1 and TRBJ2-5; the table gives TRBD2 as D, unverified against the DNA. TRBV21-1 is assigned pseudogene status. The CDR3 spans 13 residues. The CDR3 region has the DNA TGTGCCAGCAGCGAACGTTACGGGGAGACCCAGTACTTC. Protein sequence: CASSERYGETQYF.

For the CDR3, the DNA is TGTGCCAGCAGCTCCGAGCGGGACAGGATCACCGGGGAGCTGTTTTTT. Translating gives CASSSERDRITGELFF. The J gene is TRBJ2-2, the V gene TRBV5-4; TRBD1 might be the D (8 bases). The CDR3 consists of 16 residues. V lost 3 bases and J 4 bases, leaving 16 bases between the germline ends. From germline, CDR1 is SGHNT and CDR2 YYREEE (reference sequence).

The chain carries TRBV11-2 and TRBJ1-2; 8 bases match TRBD1. Germline V gene sequence: CDR1 SGHAT, CDR2 FQNNGV. This CDR3 has 13 residues. V trimming: 7 bases; J trimming: 8 bases; junction bases outside the gene matches: 9. CDR3 sequence: CASNHGQGDGYTF. CDR3 sequence (DNA): TGTGCCAGCAACCATGGACAGGGTGACGGCTACACCTTC.

The genes are TRBV9 and TRBJ1-3; D gene ambiguous. V was pared by 0 bases and J by 2 bases, with 15 bases between. Germline V CDR1 and CDR2: SGDLS, YYNGEE. The CDR3 sequence is 17 residues long. CDR3 DNA sequence: TGTGCCAGCAGCGTAGATGTGCGGGCAGTAGCTGGAAACACCATATATTTT. Protein sequence: CASSVDVRAVAGNTIYF.

This clone was seen more than once but under ten times. The rearrangement links TRBV6-5 to TRBJ2-7; weak D call: TRBD1 (5 bases). The CDR3 spans 11 residues. From germline, CDR1 is MNHEY and CDR2 SVGAGI. The V and J ends lost 9 bases and 7 bases respectively, with 13 bases between them. CDR3 loop: CASGAYFEQYF. DNA for the CDR3: TGTGCCAGTGGGGCTTATTTTGAGCAGTACTTC.

This clone was seen a few times. V and J are TRBV7-9 and TRBJ1-2; D unclear. V was cut by 1 base and J by 12 bases, with 15 bases left in between. The CDR3 sequence is 13 residues long. Germline CDR1 reads SEHNR; CDR2 reads FQNEAQ (reference sequence). This chain's CDR3 is CASSLERLQAHTF. In DNA form, the CDR3 reads TGTGCCAGCAGCTTAGAGCGGTTGCAGGCTCACACCTTC.

This clone has only a few counts. The chain joins TRBV6-2 or TRBV6-3 to TRBJ1-5; possible D gene TRBD1, 6 bases. Germline V CDR1 and CDR2: MNHEY, SVGEGT. The CDR3 length is 14 residues. V lost 6 bases and J 3 bases, leaving 12 bases between the germline ends. The CDR3 reads CASSIGQNNQPQHF. CDR3 coding DNA: TGTGCCAGCAGCATCGGACAGAACAATCAGCCCCAGCATTTT.

The rearrangement links TRBV7-9 to TRBJ2-2, with a possible D match to TRBD1 (5 bases). CDR3 length: 15 amino acids. Trimming cost V 3 bases and J 0 bases, with 8 bases left between them. CDR1 and CDR2 from the germline V gene are SEHNR and FQNEAQ (reference sequence). The CDR3 DNA follows: TGTGCCAGCAGCTTTGACAGTTCGAACACCGGGGAGCTGTTTTTT. It codes for CASSFDSSNTGELFF.

The genes are TRBV15 and TRBJ1-4; TRBD1 might be the D (5 bases). The ends were cut back, 0 bases at V and 1 base at J, with 9 bases in the middle. The CDR3 has 16 amino acids. Germline CDR1 and CDR2: LNHNV and YYDKDF (reference sequence). The CDR3 nucleotides are TGTGCCACCAGCAGAGATCCCCAGGGAACTAATGAAAAACTGTTTTTT. It translates to CATSRDPQGTNEKLFF. Together with reference TRBV15 and TRBJ1-4, the CDR3 gives the full variable domain: DAMVIQNPRYQVTQFGKPVTLSCSQTLNHNVMYWYQQKSSQAPKLLFHYYDKDFNNEADTPDNFQSRRPNTSFCFLDIRSPGLGDTAMYLCATSRDPQGTNEKLFFGSGTQLSVL.

The chain has TRBV5-1 and TRBJ2-7; D remains unclear. Trimming left V 2 bases short and J 0 bases short, with 12 bases between. Germline CDR1 is SGHRS and CDR2 is YFSETQ. The CDR3 spans 15 residues. This CDR3 is CASSFGSLSSYEQYF. DNA of the CDR3: TGCGCCAGCAGCTTCGGCAGCCTCAGCTCCTACGAGCAGTACTTC. Using reference TRBV5-1 and TRBJ2-7 for the parts outside the CDR3, the full variable domain is KAGVTQTPRYLIKTRGQQVTLSCSPISGHRSVSWYQQTPGQGLQFLFEYFSETQRNKGNFPGRFSGRQFSNSRSEMNVSTLELGDSALYLCASSFGSLSSYEQYFGPGTRLTVT.

This clone was counted once. The CDR3 bases are TGTGCCAGCAGCTTTTCGAGCGGGAGTTTCAACGAGCAGTACTTC. This translates into CASSFSSGSFNEQYF. The rearrangement links TRBV7-9 to TRBJ2-7; TRBD2 matches at 8 bases. Unmatched junction bases numbered 9, after V lost 3 bases and J lost 5 bases. The CDR3 is 15 residues long. Germline values: CDR1 SEHNR, CDR2 FQNEAQ (reference sequence).

The V call is TRBV9, the J call TRBJ2-1, with 7 nucleotides matching TRBD2. After removal of 0 bases from V and 7 bases from J, the junction contained 10 bases not matched to a gene. CDR1 and CDR2 (germline): SGDLS, YYNGEE. The CDR3 is 16 amino acids. The chain's CDR3 is CASSVGAGALGNEQFF. DNA of the CDR3: TGTGCCAGCAGCGTAGGGGCGGGAGCTCTGGGGAATGAGCAGTTCTTC.

The chain joins TRBV28 to TRBJ1-4; 12 bases match TRBD1. The CDR3 runs 17 residues. V trimming: 1 base; J trimming: 7 bases; junction bases outside the gene matches: 7. Germline V gene sequence: CDR1 MDHEN, CDR2 SYDVKM. The CDR3 sequence: CASSLYGTGGASEKLFF. CDR3 nucleotides: TGTGCCAGCAGTTTATACGGGACAGGGGGCGCGTCTGAAAAACTGTTTTTT.

The chain joins TRBV19 to TRBJ1-5; a weak D match, TRBD1 (5 bases). This CDR3 contains 14 residues. V lost 2 bases and J lost 4, with 9 bases in between. Germline V gene lookup returns CDR1 LNHDA and CDR2 SQIVND (reference sequence). CDR3 DNA sequence: TGTGCCAGTAGTATAATGGGGGGGAATCAGCCCCAGCATTTT. Encoded protein: CASSIMGGNQPQHF.

The rearrangement joins TRBV5-5 to TRBJ1-6; perhaps TRBD1 as D (5 bases). Germline CDR1 reads SGHKS; CDR2 reads YYEKEE (reference sequence). Trimming pared 4 bases from V and 7 bases from J, leaving 15 bases between. The CDR3 has 15 residues. The CDR3 DNA is TGTGCCAGCAGCAGGTCGGGGGAGGAAAATTCACCCCTCCACTTT. As protein: CASSRSGEENSPLHF.

The CDR3 region has the DNA TGTGCCAGCAGTTACGGGGGGCCGAAGAGCTCCTACGAGCAGTACTTC. Its translation: CASSYGGPKSSYEQYF. The chain recombines TRBV6-5 with TRBJ2-7; D is possibly TRBD1 or TRBD2 (6 bases each). This CDR3 is 16 amino acids long. Trimming left V 2 bases short and J 0 bases short, with 14 bases between. CDR1 is MNHEY, CDR2 SVGAGI, per germline.

This chain connects TRBV18 to TRBJ1-2; 9 nucleotides agree with TRBD1. The CDR3 covers 15 residues. V dropped 3 bases and J dropped 3; count of bases not matched to a gene: 5. The V gene's germline CDR1 is KGHSH and CDR2 LQKENI. CDR3 amino acids: CASSPGTGFYYGYTF. In DNA form, the CDR3 reads TGTGCCAGCTCACCCGGGACAGGGTTTTACTATGGCTACACCTTC.

V and J are TRBV6-5 and TRBJ1-5, with 9 bases fitting TRBD1. The CDR3 extends over 14 amino acids. V shed 5 bases and J 4 bases; nucleotides not matched to a gene: 3. CDR1 MNHEY and CDR2 SVGAGI come from the germline V gene. CDR3 residues: CASSIGTGNQPQHF. CDR3 bases: TGTGCCAGCAGTATCGGGACAGGGAATCAGCCCCAGCATTTT.